The sample holds a few counts of the clone carrying this T cell receptor (beta chain). As yet, its antigen is unknown. CDR3 size: 17 residues. CDR1 and CDR2 (germline): LGHDT, YNNKEL (reference sequence). Unmatched junction bases numbered 5, after V lost 1 base and J lost 0 bases. The record originates from a study of T cell responses to AZD1222 COVID-19 vaccine. General study findings and limits: Only a handful of people who got AZD1222 tested seropositive at baseline. With dominance at 160-218 and 743-854, vaccine-associated CD4 TCRs spanned spike. The study sampled repertoires only after the peak T cell response. Donors were chiefly white British, with a greater number of females, and clonal diversity was perhaps underestimated.

The table came from immunoSEQ multiplex PCR; TCRdb's copy has only in-frame clones and leaves some out. This sample has fewer than 180,000 clones; 92% occur once, and the top ten carry approximately 3.4%. The chain joins TRBV3-1 (or the pseudogene TRBV3-2) to TRBJ1-4; 7 bases line up with TRBD1. Sequences were derived from peripheral blood, sampled 28 days after the second AZD1222 dose. This sequence originates from an adult who received the AZD1222 COVID-19 vaccine. CDR3 residues: CASSQGTGPATNEKLFF. CDR3 DNA sequence: TGTGCCAGCAGCCAAGGGACAGGCCCAGCAACTAATGAAAAACTGTTTTTT.